This T cell receptor (beta chain) was identified in a study of shared clonotypes between healthy human individuals. Here immunoSEQ multiplex PCR was the method, and the copy in TCRdb shows in-frame clones only, minus some. The sample yields roughly 640,000 clones, 97% seen once. This clone was observed a few times. The sequencing input was naive CD4+ T cells sorted from blood. Sample subset: CD45RA+ positively selected. The TCR sequence derives from a woman under 40 in good health.

The CDR3 DNA sequence: TGTGCCAGCAGTGAAGGGGACAGGGGGCGTAATGGCTACACCTTC. It translates to CASSEGDRGRNGYTF. The J gene is TRBJ1-2, the V gene TRBV6-4, with 12 bases aligning to TRBD1. Germline CDR1 is MRHNA and CDR2 is SNTAGT. J was trimmed by 6 bases and V by 3 bases; bases with no gene match: 5. CDR3 length equals 15 residues.